The 8 T cell receptor beta chains below come from one sample, sequenced in a study of post-analysis software for immune sequencing data. No cognate antigen is known for these TCRs. Study-level points and caveats: Five TRBV segments were significantly more frequent in patients than in controls. TRBV5-6, TRBV5-1 and TRBV20-1 were among these segments.

Prepared TCR beta cDNA libraries contained unique molecular identifiers. Via MiXCR, TCRdb re-called the PCR reads, giving one row per CDR3 protein. The table lists about 620,000 distinct CDR3 sequences, around 44% of them singletons. Material: blood. The receptors here all came from a girl aged 5 to 17 with multiple sclerosis.

This chain uses TRBV3-1 with TRBJ2-1, with D tentatively TRBD2 (5 bases). Between the trimmed V and J ends, which lost 1 base and 13 bases, there was a span of 14 bases. The CDR3 has 13 amino acids. The germline V gene has CDR1 LGHDT and CDR2 YNNKEL (reference sequence). In DNA, the CDR3 is TGTGCCAGCAGCCAAGTAGGCACGGGGAGACAGTTCTTC. This codes for CASSQVGTGRQFF.

This rearrangement joins TRBV5-6 to TRBJ2-1, with 11 bases lining up with TRBD1. Germline V CDR1 and CDR2: SGHDT, YYEEEE. The trim removed 4 bases at V and 6 bases at J, leaving 6 bases unmatched. The CDR3 loop spans 15 amino acids. The CDR3 nucleotides are TGTGCCAGCAGCGGAACCGGGACAGGGGGCAATGAGCAGTTCTTC. The encoded protein is CASSGTGTGGNEQFF.

This clonotype was seen a handful of times. The chain is built from TRBV3-1 and TRBJ2-1; D remains unclear. V lost 9 bases to trimming and J lost 5 bases, with 8 bases between them. The germline V gene encodes CDR1 LGHDT and CDR2 YNNKEL (reference sequence). This CDR3 has 11 residues. Written as DNA, the CDR3 is TGTGCCAGTACAATAAACAATGAGCAGTTCTTC. Its translation: CASTINNEQFF.

The V gene is TRBV7-2, the J gene TRBJ2-5, with a possible D match to TRBD2 (6 bases). The end of the DNA fits TRBJ2-7 better, so the J call may be wrong. CDR1 is SGHTA and CDR2 is FQGNSA in the germline V gene. This CDR3 is built from 15 residues. The CDR3 is CASSLANGGTYEQYF. CDR3 nucleotides: TGTGCCAGCAGCTTAGCTAACGGGGGAACTTACGAGCAGTACTTC.

The rearrangement joins TRBV4-1 to TRBJ2-7; 8 positions agree with TRBD1. Germline values: CDR1 MGHRA, CDR2 YSYEKL. This CDR3 contains 15 residues. J gave up 4 bases and V 3 bases, and 8 bases lay outside the gene matches. For the CDR3, the DNA is TGCGCCAGCAGCCAGCCCGGGACAGGAAATTACGAGCAGTACTTC. It codes for CASSQPGTGNYEQYF.

The chain has TRBV7-8 and TRBJ2-3; D not resolved. The CDR3 consists of 12 residues. The germline CDR1 and CDR2 sequences are SGHVS and FQNEAQ. V was trimmed by 7 bases and J by 6 bases, leaving 11 bases between them. Here the CDR3 reads CASTSAADTQYF. CDR3 coding DNA: TGTGCCAGCACCAGTGCCGCCGATACGCAGTATTTT.

This chain uses TRBV5-1 with TRBJ2-7; TRBD2 agrees at 9 bases. Trimming cost V 0 bases and J 0 bases; bases outside gene matches: 4. From germline, CDR1 is SGHRS and CDR2 YFSETQ. This CDR3 has 16 residues. As DNA, the CDR3 is TGCGCCAGCAGCTTGGGGAGCGGGGGGAGCTCCTACGAGCAGTACTTC. Translation: CASSLGSGGSSYEQYF.

This clonotype has a single count. This chain links TRBV2 with TRBJ2-6; D may be TRBD1 or TRBD2 (6 bases each). The CDR3 totals 18 residues. Trimming cost V 8 bases and J 3 bases, with 23 bases left between them. The germline CDR1 and CDR2 sequences are SNHLY and FYNNEI. This chain's CDR3 is CASRTGAAPIRGANVLTF. The CDR3 coding sequence is TGTGCCAGCCGCACGGGGGCAGCCCCAATTCGTGGGGCCAACGTCCTGACTTTC.